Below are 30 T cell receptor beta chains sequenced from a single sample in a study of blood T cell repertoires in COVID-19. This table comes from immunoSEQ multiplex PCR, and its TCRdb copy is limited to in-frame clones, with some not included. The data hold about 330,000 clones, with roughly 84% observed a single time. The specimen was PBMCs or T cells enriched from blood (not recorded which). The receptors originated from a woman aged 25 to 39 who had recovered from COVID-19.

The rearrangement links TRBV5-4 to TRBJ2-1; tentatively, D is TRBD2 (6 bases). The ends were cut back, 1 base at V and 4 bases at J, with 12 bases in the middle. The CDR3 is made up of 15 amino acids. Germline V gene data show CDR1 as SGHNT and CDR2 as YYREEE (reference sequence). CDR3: CASSLSSAFYNEQFF. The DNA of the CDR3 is TGTGCCAGCAGCTTGTCTAGCGCCTTTTACAATGAGCAGTTCTTC.

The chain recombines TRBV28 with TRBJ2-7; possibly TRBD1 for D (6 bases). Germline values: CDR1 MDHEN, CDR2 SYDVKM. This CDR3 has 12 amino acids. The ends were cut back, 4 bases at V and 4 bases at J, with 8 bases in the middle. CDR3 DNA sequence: TGTGCCAGCAGTTGGACAGAGTACGAGCAGTACTTC. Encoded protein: CASSWTEYEQYF. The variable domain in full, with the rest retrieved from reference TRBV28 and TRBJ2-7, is DVKVTQSSRYLVKRTGEKVFLECVQDMDHENMFWYRQDPGLGLRLIYFSYDVKMKEKGDIPEGYSVSREKKERFSLILESASTNQTSMYLCASSWTEYEQYFGPGTRLTVT.

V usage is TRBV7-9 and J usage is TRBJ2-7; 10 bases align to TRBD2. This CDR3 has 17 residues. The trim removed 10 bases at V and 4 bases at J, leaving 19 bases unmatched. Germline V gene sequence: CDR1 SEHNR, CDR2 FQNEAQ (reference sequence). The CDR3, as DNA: TGTGCCACTTACTCCTCTAGCGGGGGCCGCGGCGGGTACGAGCAGTACTTC. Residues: CATYSSSGGRGGYEQYF.

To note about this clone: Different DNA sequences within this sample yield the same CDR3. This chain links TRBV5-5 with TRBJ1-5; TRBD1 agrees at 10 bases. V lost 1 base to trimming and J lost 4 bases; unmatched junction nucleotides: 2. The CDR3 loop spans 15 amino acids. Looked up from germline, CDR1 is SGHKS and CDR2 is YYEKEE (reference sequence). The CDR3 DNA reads TGTGCCAGCAGCTTGCGGACAGGGGGGAATCAGCCCCAGCATTTT. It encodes CASSLRTGGNQPQHF. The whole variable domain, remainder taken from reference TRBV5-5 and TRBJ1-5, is DAGVTQSPTHLIKTRGQQVTLRCSPISGHKSVSWYQQVLGQGPQFIFQYYEKEERGRGNFPDRFSARQFPNYSSELNVNALLLGDSALYLCASSLRTGGNQPQHFGDGTRLSIL.

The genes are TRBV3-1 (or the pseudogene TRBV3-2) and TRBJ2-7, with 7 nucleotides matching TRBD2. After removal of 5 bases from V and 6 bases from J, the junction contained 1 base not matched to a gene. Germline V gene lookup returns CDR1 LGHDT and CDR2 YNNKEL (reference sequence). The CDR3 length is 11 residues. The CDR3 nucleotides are TGTGCCAGCAGCATAGCGGGCGAGCAGTACTTC. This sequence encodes CASSIAGEQYF.

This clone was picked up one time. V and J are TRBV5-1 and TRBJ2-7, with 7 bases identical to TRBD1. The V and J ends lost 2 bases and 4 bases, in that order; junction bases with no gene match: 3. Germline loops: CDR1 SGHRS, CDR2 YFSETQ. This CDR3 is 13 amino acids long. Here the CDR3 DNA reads TGCGCCAGCAGCTTCGAGGGGGCGTACGAGCAGTACTTC. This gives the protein CASSFEGAYEQYF.

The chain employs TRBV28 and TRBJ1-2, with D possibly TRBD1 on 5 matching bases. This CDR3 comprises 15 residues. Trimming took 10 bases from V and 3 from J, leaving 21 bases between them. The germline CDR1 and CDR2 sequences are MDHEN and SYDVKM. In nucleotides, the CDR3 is TGTGCCACTCAGGGTGGGCGGAGAGTTGACTATGGCTACACCTTC. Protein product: CATQGGRRVDYGYTF.

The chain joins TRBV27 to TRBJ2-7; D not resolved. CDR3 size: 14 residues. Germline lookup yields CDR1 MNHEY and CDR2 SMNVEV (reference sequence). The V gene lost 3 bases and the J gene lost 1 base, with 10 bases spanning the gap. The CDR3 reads CASSFRPESYEQYF. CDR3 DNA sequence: TGTGCCAGCAGTTTTCGCCCGGAGTCCTACGAGCAGTACTTC.

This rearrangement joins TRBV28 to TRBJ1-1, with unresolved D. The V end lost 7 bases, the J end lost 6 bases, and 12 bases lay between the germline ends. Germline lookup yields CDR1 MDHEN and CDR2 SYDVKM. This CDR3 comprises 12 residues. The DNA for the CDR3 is TGTGCCAGCACCTCTCCTCTTTCTGAAGCTTTCTTT. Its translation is CASTSPLSEAFF. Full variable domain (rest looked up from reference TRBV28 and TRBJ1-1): DVKVTQSSRYLVKRTGEKVFLECVQDMDHENMFWYRQDPGLGLRLIYFSYDVKMKEKGDIPEGYSVSREKKERFSLILESASTNQTSMYLCASTSPLSEAFFGQGTRLTVV.

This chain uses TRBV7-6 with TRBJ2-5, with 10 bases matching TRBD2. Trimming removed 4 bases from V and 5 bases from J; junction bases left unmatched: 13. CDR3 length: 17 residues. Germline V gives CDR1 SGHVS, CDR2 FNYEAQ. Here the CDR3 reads CASSSYSGGLKRETQYF. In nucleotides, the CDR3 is TGTGCCAGCAGCTCCTATAGCGGGGGGCTGAAGAGGGAGACCCAGTACTTC.

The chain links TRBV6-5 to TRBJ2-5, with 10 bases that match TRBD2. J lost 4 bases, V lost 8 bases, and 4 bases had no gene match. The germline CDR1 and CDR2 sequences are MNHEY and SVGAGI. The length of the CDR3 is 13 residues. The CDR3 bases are TGTGCCAGCCAGCGGGGGGGGATAGAGACCCAGTACTTC. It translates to CASQRGGIETQYF.

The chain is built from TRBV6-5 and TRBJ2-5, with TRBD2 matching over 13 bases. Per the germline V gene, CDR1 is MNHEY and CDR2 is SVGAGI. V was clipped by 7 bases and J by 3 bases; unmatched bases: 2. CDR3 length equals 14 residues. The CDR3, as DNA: TGTGCCAGCACTGGACTAGCGGGGGAAGAGACCCAGTACTTC. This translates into CASTGLAGEETQYF.

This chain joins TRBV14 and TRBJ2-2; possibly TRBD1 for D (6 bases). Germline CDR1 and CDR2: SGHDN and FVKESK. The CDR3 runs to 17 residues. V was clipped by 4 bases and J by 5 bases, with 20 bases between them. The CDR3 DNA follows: TGTGCCAGCAGCCTCGATTGGCAGGGGTCGTGGACCGGGGAGCTGTTTTTT. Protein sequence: CASSLDWQGSWTGELFF.

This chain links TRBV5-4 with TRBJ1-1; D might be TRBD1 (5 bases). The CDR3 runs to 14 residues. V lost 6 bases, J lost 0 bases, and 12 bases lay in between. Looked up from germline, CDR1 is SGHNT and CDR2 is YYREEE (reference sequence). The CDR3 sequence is CASTRETVNTEAFF. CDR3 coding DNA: TGTGCCAGCACTCGGGAGACAGTGAACACTGAAGCTTTCTTT. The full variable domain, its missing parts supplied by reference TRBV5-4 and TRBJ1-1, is ETGVTQSPTHLIKTRGQQVTLRCSSQSGHNTVSWYQQALGQGPQFIFQYYREEENGRGNFPPRFSGLQFPNYSSELNVNALELDDSALYLCASTRETVNTEAFFGQGTRLTVV.

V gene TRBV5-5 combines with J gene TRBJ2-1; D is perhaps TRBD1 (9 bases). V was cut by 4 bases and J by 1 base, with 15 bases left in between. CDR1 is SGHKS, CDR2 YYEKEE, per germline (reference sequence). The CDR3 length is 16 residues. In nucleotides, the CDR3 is TGTGCCAGCAGCACAGGGGGCGGGGGGTCCTACAATGAGCAGTTCTTC. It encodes CASSTGGGGSYNEQFF.

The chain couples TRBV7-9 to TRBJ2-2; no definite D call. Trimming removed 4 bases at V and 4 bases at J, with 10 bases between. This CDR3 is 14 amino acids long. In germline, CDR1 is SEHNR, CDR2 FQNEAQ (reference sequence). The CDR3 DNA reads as TGTGCCAGCAGCTATTTCGGAGCCACCGGGGAGCTGTTTTTT. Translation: CASSYFGATGELFF.

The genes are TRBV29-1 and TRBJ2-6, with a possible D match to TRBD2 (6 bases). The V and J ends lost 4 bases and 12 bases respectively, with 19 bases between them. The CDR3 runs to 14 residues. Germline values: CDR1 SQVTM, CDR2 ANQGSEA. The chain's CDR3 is CSVGFGRGDTVLTF. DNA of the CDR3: TGCAGCGTTGGGTTTGGGCGGGGAGATACCGTCCTGACTTTC.

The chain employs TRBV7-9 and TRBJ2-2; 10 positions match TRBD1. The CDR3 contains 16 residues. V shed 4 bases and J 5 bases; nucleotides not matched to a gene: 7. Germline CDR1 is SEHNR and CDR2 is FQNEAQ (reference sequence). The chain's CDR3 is CASSSRDRGSTGELFF. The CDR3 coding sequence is TGTGCCAGCAGCTCCAGGGACAGGGGCTCAACCGGGGAGCTGTTTTTT.

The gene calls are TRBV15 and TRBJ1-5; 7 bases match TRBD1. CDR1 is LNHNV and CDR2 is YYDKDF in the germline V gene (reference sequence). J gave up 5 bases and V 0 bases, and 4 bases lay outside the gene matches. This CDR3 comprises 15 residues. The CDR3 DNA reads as TGTGCCACCAGCAGAGATAGGGGGCGGTATCAGCCCCAGCATTTT. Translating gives CATSRDRGRYQPQHF. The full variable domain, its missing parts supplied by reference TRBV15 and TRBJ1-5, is DAMVIQNPRYQVTQFGKPVTLSCSQTLNHNVMYWYQQKSSQAPKLLFHYYDKDFNNEADTPDNFQSRRPNTSFCFLDIRSPGLGDTAMYLCATSRDRGRYQPQHFGDGTRLSIL.

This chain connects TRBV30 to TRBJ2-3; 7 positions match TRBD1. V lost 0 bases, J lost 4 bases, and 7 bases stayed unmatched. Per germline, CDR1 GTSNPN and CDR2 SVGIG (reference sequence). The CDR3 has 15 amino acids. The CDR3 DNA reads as TGTGCCTGGAGTGTAAAGGGTCAGGGGGCAGATACGCAGTATTTT. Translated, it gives CAWSVKGQGADTQYF.

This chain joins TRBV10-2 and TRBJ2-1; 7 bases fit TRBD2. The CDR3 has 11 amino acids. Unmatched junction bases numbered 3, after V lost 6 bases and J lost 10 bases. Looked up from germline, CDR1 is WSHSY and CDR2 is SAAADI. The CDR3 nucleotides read TGCGCCAGCAGGGGGACTATCGAGCAGTTCTTC. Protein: CASRGTIEQFF.

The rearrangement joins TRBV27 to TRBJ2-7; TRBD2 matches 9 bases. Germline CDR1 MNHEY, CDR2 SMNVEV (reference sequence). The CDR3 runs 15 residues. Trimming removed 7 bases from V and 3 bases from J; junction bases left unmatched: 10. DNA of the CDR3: TGTGCCAGCAACCGGCTAGCGGGGCTGAACTACGAGCAGTACTTC. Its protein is CASNRLAGLNYEQYF.

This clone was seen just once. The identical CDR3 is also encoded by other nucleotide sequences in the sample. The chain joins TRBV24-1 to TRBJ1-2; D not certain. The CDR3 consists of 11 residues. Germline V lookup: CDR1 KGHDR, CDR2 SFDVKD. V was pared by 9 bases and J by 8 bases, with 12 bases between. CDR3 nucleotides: TGTGCCACCTCAGCGGGCGGGGGCTACACCTTC. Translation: CATSAGGGYTF.

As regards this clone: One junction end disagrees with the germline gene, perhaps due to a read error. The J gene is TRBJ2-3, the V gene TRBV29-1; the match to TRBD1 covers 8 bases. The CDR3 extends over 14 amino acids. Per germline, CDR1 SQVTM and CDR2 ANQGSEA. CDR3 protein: CSIEGRGHSDTQYF. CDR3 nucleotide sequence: TGCAGCATTGAGGGCAGGGGGCATTCAGATACGCAGTATTTT.

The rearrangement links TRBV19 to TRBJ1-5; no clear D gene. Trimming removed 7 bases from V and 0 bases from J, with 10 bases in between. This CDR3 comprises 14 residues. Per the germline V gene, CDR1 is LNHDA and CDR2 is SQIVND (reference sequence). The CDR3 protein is CASNPSGSNQPQHF. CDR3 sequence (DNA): TGTGCCAGTAACCCCTCCGGTAGCAATCAGCCCCAGCATTTT.

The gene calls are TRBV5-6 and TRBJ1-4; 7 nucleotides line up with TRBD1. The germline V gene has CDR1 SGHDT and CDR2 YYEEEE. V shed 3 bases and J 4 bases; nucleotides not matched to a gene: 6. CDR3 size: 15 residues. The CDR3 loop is CASSSLTGNNEKLFF. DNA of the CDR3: TGTGCCAGCAGCTCTCTGACAGGGAATAATGAAAAACTGTTTTTT.

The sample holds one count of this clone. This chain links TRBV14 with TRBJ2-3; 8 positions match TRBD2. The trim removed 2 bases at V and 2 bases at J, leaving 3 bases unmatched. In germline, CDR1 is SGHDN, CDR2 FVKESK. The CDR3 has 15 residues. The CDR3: CASSQRGGTTDTQYF. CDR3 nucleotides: TGTGCCAGCAGCCAACGCGGGGGGACCACAGATACGCAGTATTTT.

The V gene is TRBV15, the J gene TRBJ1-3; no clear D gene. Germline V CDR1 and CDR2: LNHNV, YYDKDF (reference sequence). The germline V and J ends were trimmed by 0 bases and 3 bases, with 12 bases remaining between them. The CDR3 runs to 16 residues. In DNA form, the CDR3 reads TGTGCCACCAGCAGAGATCGCGGGATAAGTGGAAACACCATATATTTT. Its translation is CATSRDRGISGNTIYF.

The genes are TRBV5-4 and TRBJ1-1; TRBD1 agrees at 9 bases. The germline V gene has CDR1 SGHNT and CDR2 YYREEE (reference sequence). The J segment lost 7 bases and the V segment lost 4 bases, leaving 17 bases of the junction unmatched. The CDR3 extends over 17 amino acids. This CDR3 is CASSPTHRTGEIGEAFF. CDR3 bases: TGTGCCAGCAGCCCAACCCACCGGACAGGGGAGATCGGTGAAGCTTTCTTT. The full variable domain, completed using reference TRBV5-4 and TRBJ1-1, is ETGVTQSPTHLIKTRGQQVTLRCSSQSGHNTVSWYQQALGQGPQFIFQYYREEENGRGNFPPRFSGLQFPNYSSELNVNALELDDSALYLCASSPTHRTGEIGEAFFGQGTRLTVV.

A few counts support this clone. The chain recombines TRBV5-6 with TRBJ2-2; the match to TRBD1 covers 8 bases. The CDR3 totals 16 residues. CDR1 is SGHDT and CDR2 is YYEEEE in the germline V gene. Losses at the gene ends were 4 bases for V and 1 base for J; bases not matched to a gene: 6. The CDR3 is CASSDRDRRNTGELFF. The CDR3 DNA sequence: TGTGCCAGCAGCGACCGGGACAGGAGGAACACCGGGGAGCTGTTTTTT.